This T cell receptor beta chain was recorded in a study of T cells in Graves' hyperthyroidism and ophthalmopathy. The germline CDR1 and CDR2 sequences are ENHRY and SYGVKD. Losses at the gene ends were 4 bases for V and 1 base for J; bases not matched to a gene: 2. This CDR3 has 15 residues. In regard to this clonotype: Its antigen is unidentified.

Authors of the study amplified TCR beta CDR3 regions from RNA transcripts. With the HTBI primer set, the TCR CDR3 went through a first round of RT-PCR. One entry per CDR3 protein, called by TCRdb with MiXCR from the multiplex PCR reads. The sample lists around 480,000 distinct CDR3 sequences, about an eighth seen once, with less than 20% in the top ten. Study outcomes and limitations: A model of 13 V-J features distinguished ophthalmopathy from stable hyperthyroidism.

This receptor was obtained from a woman in her late teens or twenties with Graves' hyperthyroidism. This chain links TRBV10-3 with TRBJ2-1, with TRBD2 matching over 9 bases. The sequencing input was blood. The CDR3: CAISGLADSYNEQFF. The CDR3 DNA reads as TGTGCCATCAGTGGACTAGCGGATTCCTACAATGAGCAGTTCTTC.